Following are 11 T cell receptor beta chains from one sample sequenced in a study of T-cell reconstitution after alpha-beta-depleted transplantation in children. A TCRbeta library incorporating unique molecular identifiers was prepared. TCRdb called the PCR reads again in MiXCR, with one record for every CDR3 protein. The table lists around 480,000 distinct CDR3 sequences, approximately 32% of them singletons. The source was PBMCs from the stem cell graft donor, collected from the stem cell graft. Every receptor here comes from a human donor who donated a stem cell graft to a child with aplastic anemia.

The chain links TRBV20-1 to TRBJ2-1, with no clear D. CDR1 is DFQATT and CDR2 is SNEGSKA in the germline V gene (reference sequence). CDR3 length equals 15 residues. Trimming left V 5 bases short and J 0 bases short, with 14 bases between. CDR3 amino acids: CSARDGLSSYNEQFF. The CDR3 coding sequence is TGCAGTGCTCGCGACGGTTTGAGCTCCTACAATGAGCAGTTCTTC.

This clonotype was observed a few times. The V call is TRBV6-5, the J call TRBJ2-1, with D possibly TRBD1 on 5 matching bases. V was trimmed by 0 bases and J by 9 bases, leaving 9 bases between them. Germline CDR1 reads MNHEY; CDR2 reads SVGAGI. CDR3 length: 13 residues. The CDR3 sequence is CASSYSGVIEQFF. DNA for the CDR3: TGTGCCAGCAGTTACTCAGGGGTAATTGAGCAGTTCTTC.

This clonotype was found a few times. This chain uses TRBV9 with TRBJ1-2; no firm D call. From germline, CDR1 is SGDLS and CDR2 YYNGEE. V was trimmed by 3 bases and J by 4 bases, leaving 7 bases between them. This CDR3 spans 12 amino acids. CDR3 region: CASSEGGYGYTF. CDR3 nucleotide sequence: TGTGCCAGCAGCGAGGGCGGCTATGGCTACACCTTC.

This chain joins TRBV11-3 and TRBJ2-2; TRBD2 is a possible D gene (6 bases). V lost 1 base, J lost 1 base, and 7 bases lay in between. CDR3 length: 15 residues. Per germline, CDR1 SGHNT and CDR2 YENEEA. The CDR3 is CASSLAGVNTGELFF. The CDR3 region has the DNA TGTGCCAGCAGCTTAGCGGGAGTGAACACCGGGGAGCTGTTTTTT. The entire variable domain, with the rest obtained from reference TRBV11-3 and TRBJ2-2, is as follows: EAGVVQSPRYKIIEKKQPVAFWCNPISGHNTLYWYLQNLGQGPELLIRYENEEAVDDSQLPKDRFSAERLKGVDSTLKIQPAELGDSAVYLCASSLAGVNTGELFFGEGSRLTVL.

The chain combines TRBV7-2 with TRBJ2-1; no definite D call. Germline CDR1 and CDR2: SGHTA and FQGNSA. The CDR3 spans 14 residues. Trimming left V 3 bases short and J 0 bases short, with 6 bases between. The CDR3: CASSFPSSYNEQFF. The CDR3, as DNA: TGTGCCAGCAGCTTCCCCAGCTCCTACAATGAGCAGTTCTTC.

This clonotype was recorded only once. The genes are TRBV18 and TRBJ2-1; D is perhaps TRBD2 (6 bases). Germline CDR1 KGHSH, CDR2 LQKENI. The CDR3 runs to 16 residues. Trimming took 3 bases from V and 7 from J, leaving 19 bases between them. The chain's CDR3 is CASSPTRGKETNEQFF. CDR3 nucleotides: TGTGCCAGCTCACCTACACGGGGGAAAGAGACGAATGAGCAGTTCTTC.

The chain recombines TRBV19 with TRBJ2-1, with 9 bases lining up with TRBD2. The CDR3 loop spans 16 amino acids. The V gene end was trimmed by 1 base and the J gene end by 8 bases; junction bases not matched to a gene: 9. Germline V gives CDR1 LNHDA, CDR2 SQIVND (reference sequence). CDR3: CASSIGASGAGDEQFF. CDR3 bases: TGTGCCAGTAGTATAGGGGCTAGCGGGGCGGGGGATGAGCAGTTCTTC.

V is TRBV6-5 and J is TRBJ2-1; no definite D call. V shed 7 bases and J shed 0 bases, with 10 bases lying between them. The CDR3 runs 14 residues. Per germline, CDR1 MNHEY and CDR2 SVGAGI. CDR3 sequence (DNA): TGTGCCAGCAAGCTACTTAACTCCTACAATGAGCAGTTCTTC. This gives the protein CASKLLNSYNEQFF.

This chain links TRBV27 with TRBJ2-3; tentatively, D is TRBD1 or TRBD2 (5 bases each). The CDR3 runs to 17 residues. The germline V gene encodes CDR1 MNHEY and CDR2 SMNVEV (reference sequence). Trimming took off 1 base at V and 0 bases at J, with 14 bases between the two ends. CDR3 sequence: CASSLWGPRTSTDTQYF. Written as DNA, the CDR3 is TGTGCCAGCAGTTTATGGGGACCACGGACTAGCACAGATACGCAGTATTTT.

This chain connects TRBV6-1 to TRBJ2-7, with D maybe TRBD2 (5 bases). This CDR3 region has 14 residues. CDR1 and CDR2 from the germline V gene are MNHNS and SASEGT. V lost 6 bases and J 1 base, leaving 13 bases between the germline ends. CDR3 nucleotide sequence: TGTGCCAGCAGCCCGGGATCTTGGTCCTACGAGCAGTACTTC. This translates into CASSPGSWSYEQYF.

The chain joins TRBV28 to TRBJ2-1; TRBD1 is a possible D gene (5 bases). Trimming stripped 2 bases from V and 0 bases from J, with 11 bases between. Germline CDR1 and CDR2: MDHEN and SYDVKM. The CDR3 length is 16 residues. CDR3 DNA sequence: TGTGCCAGCAGTTTAGGTGGGGCCCGCTCCTACAATGAGCAGTTCTTC. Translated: CASSLGGARSYNEQFF.